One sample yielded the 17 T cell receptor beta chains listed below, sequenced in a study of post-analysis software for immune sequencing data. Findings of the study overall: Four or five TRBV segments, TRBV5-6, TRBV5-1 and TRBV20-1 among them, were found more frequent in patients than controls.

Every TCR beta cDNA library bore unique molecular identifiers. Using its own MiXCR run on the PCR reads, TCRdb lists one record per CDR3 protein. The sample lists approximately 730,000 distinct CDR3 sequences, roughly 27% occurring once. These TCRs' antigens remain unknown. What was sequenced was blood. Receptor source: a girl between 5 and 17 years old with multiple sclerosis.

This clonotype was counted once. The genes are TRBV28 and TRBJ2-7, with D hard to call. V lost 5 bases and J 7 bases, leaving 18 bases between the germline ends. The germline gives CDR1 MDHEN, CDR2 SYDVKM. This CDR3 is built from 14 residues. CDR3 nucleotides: TGTGCCAGCAGTCCCCACGAGGTATACAATGAGCAGTACTTC. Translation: CASSPHEVYNEQYF.

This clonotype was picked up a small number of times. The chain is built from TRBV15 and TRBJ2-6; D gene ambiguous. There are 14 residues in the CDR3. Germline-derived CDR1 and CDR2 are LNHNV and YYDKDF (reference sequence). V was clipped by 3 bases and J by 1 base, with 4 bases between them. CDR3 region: CATSSGSGANVLTF. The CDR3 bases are TGTGCCACCAGCAGTGGTTCTGGGGCCAACGTCCTGACTTTC.

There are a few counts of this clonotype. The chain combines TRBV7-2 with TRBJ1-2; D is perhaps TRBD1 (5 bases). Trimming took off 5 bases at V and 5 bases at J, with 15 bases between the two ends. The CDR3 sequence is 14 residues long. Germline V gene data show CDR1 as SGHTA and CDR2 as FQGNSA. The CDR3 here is CASSLRQSEYGYTF. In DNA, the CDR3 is TGTGCCAGCAGCCTGCGACAGTCCGAGTATGGCTACACCTTC. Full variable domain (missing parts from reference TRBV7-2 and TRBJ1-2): GAGVSQSPSNKVTEKGKDVELRCDPISGHTALYWYRQSLGQGLEFLIYFQGNSAPDKSGLPSDRFSAERTGGSVSTLTIQRTQQEDSAVYLCASSLRQSEYGYTFGSGTRLTVV.

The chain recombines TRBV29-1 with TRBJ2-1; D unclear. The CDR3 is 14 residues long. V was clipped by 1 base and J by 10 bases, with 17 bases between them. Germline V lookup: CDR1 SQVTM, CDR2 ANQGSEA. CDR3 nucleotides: TGCAGCGTTGAAGTCCTGGCCCTTAAGGAGGAGCAGTTCTTC. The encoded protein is CSVEVLALKEEQFF.

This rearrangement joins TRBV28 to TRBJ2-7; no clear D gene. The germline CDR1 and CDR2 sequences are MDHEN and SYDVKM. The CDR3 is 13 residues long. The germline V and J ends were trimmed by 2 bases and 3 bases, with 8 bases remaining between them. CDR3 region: CASSLALFYEQYF. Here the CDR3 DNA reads TGTGCCAGCAGTTTAGCCTTGTTCTACGAGCAGTACTTC.

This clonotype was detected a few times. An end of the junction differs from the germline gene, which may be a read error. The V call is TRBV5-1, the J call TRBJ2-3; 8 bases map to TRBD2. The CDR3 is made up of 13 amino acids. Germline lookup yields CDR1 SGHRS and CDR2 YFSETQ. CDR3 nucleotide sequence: TGTGCCAGCAGCGGGGGCGCCACAGATACGCAGTATTTT. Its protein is CASSGGATDTQYF.

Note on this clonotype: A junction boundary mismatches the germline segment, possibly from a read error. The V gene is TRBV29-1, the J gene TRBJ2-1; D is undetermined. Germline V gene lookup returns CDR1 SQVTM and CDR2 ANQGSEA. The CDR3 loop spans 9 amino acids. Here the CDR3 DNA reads TGCAGCGCGGCCGGCGAGCGGTTCTTC. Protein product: CSAAGERFF.

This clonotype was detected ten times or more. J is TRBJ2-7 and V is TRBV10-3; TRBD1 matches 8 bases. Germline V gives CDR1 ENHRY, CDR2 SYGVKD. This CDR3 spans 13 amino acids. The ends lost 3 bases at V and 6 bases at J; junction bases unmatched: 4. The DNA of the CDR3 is TGTGCCATCAGTGATCCGACAGGGGCCGAGCAGTACTTC. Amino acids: CAISDPTGAEQYF.

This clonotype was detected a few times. The CDR3 sequence is CASSQPGRSGGGYTF. In nucleotides, the CDR3 is TGTGCCAGCAGCCAACCGGGGCGTTCAGGGGGTGGCTACACCTTC. The rearrangement links TRBV3-1 to TRBJ1-2; TRBD1 agrees at 7 bases. The CDR3 is 15 amino acids. The V gene end was trimmed by 2 bases and the J gene end by 7 bases; junction bases not matched to a gene: 10. Germline CDR1 LGHDT, CDR2 YNNKEL (reference sequence).

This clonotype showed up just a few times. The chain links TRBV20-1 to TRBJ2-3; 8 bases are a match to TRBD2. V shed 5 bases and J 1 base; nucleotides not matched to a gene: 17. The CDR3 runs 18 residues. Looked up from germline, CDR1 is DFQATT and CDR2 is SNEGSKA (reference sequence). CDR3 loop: CSADRRGAPKRGTDTQYF. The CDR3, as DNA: TGCAGTGCTGACCGGCGGGGGGCCCCTAAACGTGGCACAGATACGCAGTATTTT.

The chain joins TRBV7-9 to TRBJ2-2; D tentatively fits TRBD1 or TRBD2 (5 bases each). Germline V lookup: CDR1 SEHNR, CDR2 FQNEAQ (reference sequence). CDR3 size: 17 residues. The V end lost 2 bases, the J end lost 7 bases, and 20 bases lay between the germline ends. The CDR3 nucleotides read TGTGCCAGCAGCTTAAAGATTGGGGCGGGTCTCGGCGGGGAGCTGTTTTTT. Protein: CASSLKIGAGLGGELFF.

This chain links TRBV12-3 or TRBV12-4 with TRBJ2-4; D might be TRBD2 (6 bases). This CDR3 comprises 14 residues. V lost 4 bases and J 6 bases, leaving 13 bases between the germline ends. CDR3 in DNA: TGTGCCAGCAGTTCCGACTCGGGACTAAACATTCAGTACTTC. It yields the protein CASSSDSGLNIQYF.

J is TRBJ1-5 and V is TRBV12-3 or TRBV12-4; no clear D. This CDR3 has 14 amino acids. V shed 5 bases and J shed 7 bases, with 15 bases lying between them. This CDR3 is CASSPDGSDQPQHF. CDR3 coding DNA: TGTGCCAGCAGTCCCGACGGTAGCGACCAGCCCCAGCATTTT.

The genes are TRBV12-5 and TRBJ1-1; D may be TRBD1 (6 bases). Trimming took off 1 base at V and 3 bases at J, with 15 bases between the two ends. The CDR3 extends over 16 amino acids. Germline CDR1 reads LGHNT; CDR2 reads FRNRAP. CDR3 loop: CASGLGGGGRHTEAFF. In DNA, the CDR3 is TGTGCTAGTGGTTTGGGAGGGGGGGGCCGGCACACTGAAGCTTTCTTT.

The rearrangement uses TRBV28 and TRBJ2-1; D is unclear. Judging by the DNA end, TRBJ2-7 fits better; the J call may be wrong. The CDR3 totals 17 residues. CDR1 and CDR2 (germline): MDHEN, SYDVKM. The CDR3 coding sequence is TGTGCCAGCACAACGGCGGTGCTGGACGGATCCTACAATGAGCAGTACTTC. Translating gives CASTTAVLDGSYNEQYF.

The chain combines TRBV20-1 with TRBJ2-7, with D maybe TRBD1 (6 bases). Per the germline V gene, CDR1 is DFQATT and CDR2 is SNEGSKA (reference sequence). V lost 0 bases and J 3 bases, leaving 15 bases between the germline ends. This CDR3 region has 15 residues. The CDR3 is CSARDLGDTYYEQYF. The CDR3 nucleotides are TGCAGTGCTAGAGATCTTGGGGACACATACTACGAGCAGTACTTC.

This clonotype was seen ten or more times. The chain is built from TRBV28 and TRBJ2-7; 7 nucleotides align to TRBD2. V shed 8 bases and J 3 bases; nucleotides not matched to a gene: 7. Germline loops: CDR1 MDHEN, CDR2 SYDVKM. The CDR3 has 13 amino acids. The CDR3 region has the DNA TGTGCCAGCGGTCGGGGGGTTGGCTACGAGCAGTACTTC. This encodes CASGRGVGYEQYF.